One TCR beta chain is described in this entry. Its matching antigen is unknown. From the 5' RACE reads, TCRdb called clonotypes with MiXCR, one entry per CDR3 protein. The data show 450,000 to 550,000 distinct CDR3 sequences, roughly a fifth seen once. Trimming took 0 bases from V and 1 from J, leaving 12 bases between them. CDR1 is LGHNA, CDR2 YSLEER, per germline. CDR3 size: 16 residues. The data are from a study of T cells after yellow fever vaccination. Study results and limitations: Secondary responses were weaker yet peaked faster, day 5 versus 15.

This sequence was found in a man aged 18 to 29 who received the YFV17D yellow fever vaccine. The rearrangement links TRBV4-3 to TRBJ2-5; D gene ambiguous. The sequences come from PBMCs, collected about 21 days after the first yellow fever vaccination. CDR3 nucleotide sequence: TGCGCCAGCAGCCAAGAATTTGGGTCGGTCCAAGAGACCCAGTACTTC. Protein: CASSQEFGSVQETQYF.